This T cell receptor beta chain came from a study of T cell repertoires and HLA-DP antigens. Clones were sequenced by immunoSEQ multiplex PCR, and TCRdb holds only the in-frame ones, with some missing. The sample yields approximately 89,000 clones, more than 75% seen once. As concerns this clone: Its cognate antigen is unknown.

In germline, CDR1 is LGHNA, CDR2 YNFKEQ. This CDR3 is built from 15 residues. V lost 1 base and J 8 bases, leaving 17 bases between the germline ends. The sample was CD4+ T cells from PBMCs. The receptor's source is a man between 50 and 59 years old in good health and CMV-seronegative. The rearrangement links TRBV4-2 to TRBJ1-2; D ambiguous. The CDR3 here is CASSQVGQTKRGYTF. The CDR3 nucleotides read TGTGCCAGCAGCCAAGTGGGTCAGACGAAGAGGGGCTACACCTTC.